This is a list of T cell receptor beta chains from one sample in a study of regulatory T cells. Sequencing used immunoSEQ multiplex PCR; TCRdb keeps in-frame clones, though not all of them. The top ten clones hold 30% to 40% of a sample with about 18,000 clones, about 92% of them seen once. Sample: CD8+ T cells sorted from blood. Receptor source: a person in their late teens or twenties with CD3G deficiency. CDR3s include the opening cysteine and the closing phenylalanine or tryptophan. The D gene is left open where the match is weak. Not all rows give a size; the values are once, few, many and, for expanded clones, a class.

V gene	J gene	CDR3 length	D gene	clone size	CDR3 protein	CDR3 DNA
TRBV7-6	TRBJ2-7	15	TRBD2	-	CASSPVGLAGREQYF	TGTGCCAGCAGCCCCGTCGGACTAGCGGGTAGGGAGCAGTACTTC
TRBV4-1	TRBJ2-6	17	-	-	CASSQDGWRGGANVLTF	TGCGCCAGCAGCCAAGATGGTTGGAGGGGGGGGGCCAACGTCCTGACTTTC
TRBV30	TRBJ1-1	14	-	-	CAWSGGGGYTEAFF	TGTGCCTGGAGCGGTGGGGGGGGTTACACTGAAGCTTTCTTT
TRBV27	TRBJ2-3	16	TRBD2	-	CASSPHYAGGGDTQYF	TGTGCCAGCAGTCCCCACTACGCGGGAGGGGGAGATACGCAGTATTTT
TRBV5-8	TRBJ2-5	16	TRBD1	-	CASSLGTGPDQETQYF	TGTGCCAGCAGCTTGGGGACAGGGCCAGACCAAGAGACCCAGTACTTC
TRBV7-9	TRBJ2-4	14	TRBD1	-	CASSPGLPVDRGYF	TGTGCCAGCAGCCCCGGATTGCCGGTCGACAGGGGGTACTTC
TRBV14	TRBJ2-3	22	TRBD1	-	CASSQDRIETGATFWDPDTQYF	TGTGCCAGCAGCCAAGATAGAATCGAGACAGGGGCCACTTTTTGGGATCCAGATACGCAGTATTTT
TRBV27	TRBJ2-1	13	-	-	CASSAGENNEQFF	TGTGCCAGCAGTGCTGGGGAAAACAATGAGCAGTTCTTC
TRBV11-2	TRBJ2-2	15	-	-	CASSLPQPNTGELFF	TGTGCCAGCAGCTTGCCACAGCCGAACACCGGGGAGCTGTTTTTT
TRBV28	TRBJ1-2	14	-	few	CAVSKGRGVYGYTF	TGTGCCGTCTCCAAGGGGCGGGGGGTCTATGGCTACACCTTC
TRBV18	TRBJ2-1	14	-	-	CASSPQTVYNEQFF	TGTGCCAGCTCACCCCAGACGGTCTACAATGAGCAGTTCTTC
TRBV5-8	TRBJ2-1	13	-	-	CASSPGPYNEQFF	TGTGCCAGCAGCCCGGGCCCCTACAATGAGCAGTTCTTC
TRBV6-1	TRBJ2-1	13	-	few	CASSGGFYNEQFF	TGTGCCAGCAGTGGGGGGTTCTACAATGAGCAGTTCTTC
TRBV11-2	TRBJ2-3	15	TRBD2	-	CASSLVGTSADTQYF	TGTGCCAGCAGCTTAGTAGGCACTAGCGCGGATACGCAGTATTTT
TRBV27	TRBJ1-3	13	-	-	CASSLQGGNTIYF	TGTGCCAGCAGTTTACAGGGCGGGAACACCATATATTTT
TRBV27	TRBJ2-7	14	-	-	CASSPTAEAYEQYF	TGTGCCAGCAGTCCCACGGCAGAAGCCTACGAGCAGTACTTC
TRBV7-2	TRBJ2-3	15	TRBD1	-	CASSWDSGGTDTQYF	TGTGCCAGCAGCTGGGACAGCGGAGGCACAGATACGCAGTATTTT
TRBV10-3	TRBJ2-2	13	-	-	CAIMEGNTGELFF	TGTGCCATCATGGAGGGAAACACCGGGGAGCTGTTTTTT
TRBV9	TRBJ2-2	13	-	-	CASSVVFQGELFF	TGTGCCAGCAGCGTAGTATTTCAGGGGGAGCTGTTTTTT
TRBV4-1	TRBJ2-5	15	-	-	CASSQDRELQETQYF	TGCGCCAGCAGCCAAGACAGGGAGTTACAAGAGACCCAGTACTTC
TRBV9	TRBJ2-3	15	TRBD1	-	CASSSTGGGTDTQYF	TGTGCCAGCAGCTCGACAGGGGGCGGCACAGATACGCAGTATTTT
TRBV5-1	TRBJ2-1	15	TRBD2	-	CASSFRGGSYNEQFF	TGCGCCAGCAGCTTCCGGGGGGGCTCCTACAATGAGCAGTTCTTC
TRBV25-1	TRBJ2-5	14	-	-	CASSEYGGEKTQYF	TGTGCCAGCAGTGAATACGGGGGAGAGAAGACCCAGTACTTC
TRBV4-1	TRBJ1-1	14	-	-	CASSQDPGNTEAFF	TGCGCCAGCAGCCAAGATCCGGGGAACACTGAAGCTTTCTTT
TRBV5-6	TRBJ1-4	16	TRBD1	-	CASSLQTGWTNEKLFF	TGTGCCAGCAGCTTACAGACAGGGTGGACTAATGAAAAACTGTTTTTT
TRBV5-4	TRBJ2-7	13	-	-	CASSLDSTYEQYF	TGTGCCAGCAGCTTAGACTCCACCTACGAGCAGTACTTC
TRBV4-1	TRBJ1-1	14	-	-	CASSQEGFATEAFF	TGCGCCAGCAGCCAAGAAGGTTTTGCAACCGAAGCTTTCTTT
TRBV9	TRBJ2-7	13	-	-	CASSPRGTYEQYF	TGTGCCAGCAGCCCGAGGGGGACCTACGAGCAGTACTTC
TRBV19	TRBJ1-1	14	TRBD1	-	CASSKSGGAAEAFF	TGTGCCAGTAGTAAGTCAGGGGGAGCGGCTGAAGCTTTCTTT
TRBV27	TRBJ2-1	14	-	-	CASSLKGEVTEQFF	TGTGCCAGCAGTTTAAAGGGAGAGGTTACTGAGCAGTTCTTC
TRBV28	TRBJ1-5	14	-	once	CASSHGHLNQPQHF	TGTGCCAGCAGCCACGGTCATCTCAATCAGCCCCAGCATTTT
TRBV10-3	TRBJ2-7	14	TRBD2	-	CAISGSGGRAEQYF	TGTGCCATCAGCGGATCGGGGGGGAGGGCCGAGCAGTACTTC
TRBV11-1	TRBJ2-5	17	TRBD2	-	CASSSRGSGVYQETQYF	TGTGCCAGCAGCTCTAGAGGTAGCGGGGTGTACCAAGAGACCCAGTACTTC
TRBV13	TRBJ2-5	16	TRBD2	once	CASSLSGGGSQETQYF	TGTGCCAGCAGCTTGAGCGGGGGTGGCTCACAAGAGACCCAGTACTTC
TRBV28	TRBJ1-2	12	-	-	CASEDLSYGYTF	TGTGCCAGTGAAGACCTTTCCTATGGCTACACCTTC
TRBV7-8	TRBJ1-5	16	-	-	CASASSRGGGNQPQHF	TGTGCCAGCGCGTCATCTAGGGGGGGCGGAAATCAGCCCCAGCATTTT
TRBV2	TRBJ2-2	15	-	-	CASSSKGRFTGELFF	TGTGCCAGCAGTTCAAAGGGGAGGTTCACCGGGGAGCTGTTTTTT
TRBV11-2	TRBJ1-2	14	-	-	CASSIRTEGYGYTF	TGTGCCAGCAGCATAAGGACAGAGGGCTATGGCTACACCTTC
TRBV7-8	TRBJ1-2	14	-	-	CASSLQGFSYGYTF	TGTGCCAGCAGCTTACAAGGCTTCTCCTATGGCTACACCTTC
TRBV16	TRBJ2-7	17	TRBD1	-	CASSQFDRVSLSYEQYF	TGTGCCAGCAGCCAATTCGACAGGGTCTCTCTATCCTACGAGCAGTACTTC
TRBV16	TRBJ1-2	19	-	-	CASSQSILSFLWTDYGYTF	-
TRBV7-8	TRBJ2-2	16	TRBD1	-	CASSLLQTGGTGELFF	TGTGCCAGCAGCTTACTGCAGACAGGGGGTACCGGGGAGCTGTTTTTT
TRBV4-2	TRBJ1-3	16	-	medium-sized	CASSQDSGFTGNTIYF	TGTGCCAGCAGCCAAGATAGCGGGTTTACAGGAAACACCATATATTTT
TRBV7-9	TRBJ2-1	15	TRBD2	-	CASSPTTSGGDEQFF	TGTGCCAGCAGCCCTACGACTAGCGGGGGGGATGAGCAGTTCTTC
TRBV6-5	TRBJ2-7	11	-	few	CASSFSYEQYF	TGTGCCAGCAGTTTCTCCTACGAGCAGTACTTC
TRBV7-9	TRBJ1-2	14	-	-	CASSLAGGLYGYTF	TGTGCCAGCAGCTTAGCCGGAGGACTGTATGGCTACACCTTC